A selection of T cell receptor beta chains follows, all from one sample in a study of CD8 T cells in Susac syndrome. Each CDR3 protein is one row after TCRdb ran MiXCR on the immunoSEQ multiplex PCR reads. Of about 440,000 distinct CDR3 sequences listed, around 83% were seen once; the top ten hold 0.09% to 0.15%. The sequenced sample was CD8+ T cells from PBMCs. These TCRs come from a human donor with multiple sclerosis. Both conserved end residues are part of each CDR3. A D gene is named only where the DNA matches it firmly. Some rows have no size entry. The others give once, few or many, or a class for an expanded clone.

J gene,CDR3 length,V gene,D gene,clone size,CDR3 DNA,CDR3 protein
TRBJ1-1,14,TRBV9,.,.,TGTGCCAGCAGCGTATTGGGTATGAACACTGAAGCTTTCTTT,CASSVLGMNTEAFF
TRBJ2-7,15,TRBV6-6,.,few,TGTGCCAGCAGTTACCCTGGGATCGGGACCTACGAGCAGTACTTC,CASSYPGIGTYEQYF
TRBJ2-7,14,TRBV5-1,.,.,TGCGCCAGCAGCTTGTGGGACACCCTCTACGAGCAGTACTTC,CASSLWDTLYEQYF
TRBJ1-5,18,TRBV28,.,.,TGTGCCAGCAGTTTTTCTGTCCCTGGGACACCACCTTGGGGGGCCCAGCATTTT,CASSFSVPGTPPWGAQHF
TRBJ2-3,17,TRBV6-5,TRBD1,.,TGTGCCAGCAGTTTACCCGGGACAGGCTCTAGCACAGATACGCAGTATTTT,CASSLPGTGSSTDTQYF
TRBJ2-1,12,TRBV27,.,.,TGTGCCAGCAGTTTAATGAGAAATGAGCAGTTCTTC,CASSLMRNEQFF
TRBJ2-7,14,TRBV3-1,.,.,TGTGCCAGCAGCCAAGATGCAGCTACCTACGAGCAGTACTTC,CASSQDAATYEQYF
TRBJ1-1,15,TRBV28,.,.,TGTGCCAGCAGCTCTAACTGGGAAGGATACACTGAAGCTTTCTTT,CASSSNWEGYTEAFF
TRBJ1-5,16,TRBV4-1,.,once,TGCGCCAGCAGCCATTTGGGGGGGGGAGACAATCAGCCCCAGCATTTT,CASSHLGGGDNQPQHF
TRBJ2-7,14,TRBV7-6,.,.,TGTGCCAGCAGCTCCCTGGACAGAGACTACGAGCAGTACTTC,CASSSLDRDYEQYF
TRBJ2-7,17,TRBV27,.,.,TGTGCCAGCAGTCCGTTTACCCCCCCGGGGGCGATTAACGAGCAGTACTTC,CASSPFTPPGAINEQYF
TRBJ2-3,13,TRBV29-1,.,.,TGCAGCGTTGAAGCGGGGGAGACAGATACGCAGTATTTT,CSVEAGETDTQYF
TRBJ2-1,14,TRBV20-1,.,.,TGCAGTGCTAGAGATCGCGACGCGTCCGATGAGCAGTTCTTC,CSARDRDASDEQFF
TRBJ2-7,12,TRBV19,.,.,TGTGCCAGTAGTTCCTCCGCCTACGAGCAGTACTTC,CASSSSAYEQYF
TRBJ1-1,15,TRBV5-6,.,.,TGTGCCAGCAGCCGTGGGATCGGGGGTTACACTGAAGCTTTCTTT,CASSRGIGGYTEAFF
TRBJ1-4,15,TRBV7-2,.,.,TGTGCCAGCAGCTTAGCGTATCATTCAGGCGAAAAACTGTTTTTT,CASSLAYHSGEKLFF
TRBJ2-7,18,TRBV11-2,TRBD1,few,TGTGCCAGCAGCTTAGAAGGGACAGACAAAATACCCCCCTACGAGCAGTACTTC,CASSLEGTDKIPPYEQYF
TRBJ1-1,17,TRBV10-1,.,.,TGCGCCAGCAGTGAACGAGATCGGGAAGATGGGAACACTGAAGCTTTCTTT,CASSERDREDGNTEAFF
TRBJ2-4,13,TRBV20-1,TRBD2,once,TGCAGTGCTAGAAAGCGGGAATCGTACATTCAGTACTTC,CSARKRESYIQYF
TRBJ2-1,14,TRBV4-1,.,.,TGCGCCAGCAGCCAAGTACGAGGGAACAATGAGCAGTTCTTC,CASSQVRGNNEQFF
TRBJ2-2,14,TRBV13,TRBD1,.,TGTGCCAGCAGCACGGACAGGGCCACCGGGGAGCTGTTTTTT,CASSTDRATGELFF
TRBJ2-3,13,TRBV15,.,.,TGTGCCACGATGCGGGCTAGCACAGATACGCAGTATTTT,CATMRASTDTQYF
TRBJ1-1,13,TRBV28,.,few,TGTGCCAGCAGCCCTCCCGGGACATCTGAAGCTTTCTTT,CASSPPGTSEAFF
TRBJ2-1,16,TRBV19,.,.,TGTGCCAGTAGTATACCCCTAGCGATCGGGGTGAATGAGCAGTTCTTC,CASSIPLAIGVNEQFF
TRBJ2-5,14,TRBV7-9,TRBD1,.,TGTGCCAGCAGCAACCCACAGGGGTCAGAGACCCAGTACTTC,CASSNPQGSETQYF
TRBJ2-2,16,TRBV27,TRBD1,.,TGTGCCAGCAGTTTGGGACAGGGGACCAACACCGGGGAGCTGTTTTTT,CASSLGQGTNTGELFF
TRBJ1-2,14,TRBV27,.,.,TGTGCCAGCACTTACCTAGGGAGTAACTATGGCTACACCTTC,CASTYLGSNYGYTF
TRBJ1-3,13,TRBV11-2,.,once,TGTGCCAGCAGCCTCGAAAATGGAAACACCATATATTTT,CASSLENGNTIYF
TRBJ2-3,16,TRBV4-1,.,.,TGCGCCAGCAGCCAAGGTGGGGGATGGGGCACAGATACGCAGTATTTT,CASSQGGGWGTDTQYF
TRBJ2-7,16,TRBV28,.,.,TGTGCCAGCAGTTTGGGCCCTCGGGATTTGTCCTACGAGCAGTACTTC,CASSLGPRDLSYEQYF
TRBJ1-5,17,TRBV19,TRBD1,.,TGTGCCAGTAGGATATGGGGGACAGGTTATAGCAATCAGCCCCAGCATTTT,CASRIWGTGYSNQPQHF
TRBJ2-1,12,TRBV7-6,.,.,TGTGCCAGCAGCCCCGCCAGCGGTGAGCAGTTCTTC,CASSPASGEQFF
TRBJ2-2,16,TRBV5-4,.,.,TGTGCCAGCAGCTCCGGGAGCTACTTGAACACCGGGGAGCTGTTTTTT,CASSSGSYLNTGELFF
TRBJ2-7,14,TRBV5-1,TRBD2,.,TGCGCCAGCAGCCCAGAAGCGGGAACCTACGAGCAGTACTTC,CASSPEAGTYEQYF
TRBJ2-7,15,TRBV6-1,TRBD1,few,TGTGCCAGCAGCACGTGGGACAGGGGTTCCTACGAGCAGTACTTC,CASSTWDRGSYEQYF
TRBJ2-1,15,TRBV12-3/TRBV12-4,TRBD1,.,TGTGCCAGCAGTACCGGGACAGGCCCCTACAATGAGCAGTTCTTC,CASSTGTGPYNEQFF
TRBJ2-3,16,TRBV6-1,TRBD2,.,TGTGCCAGCAGGGGTTTAGCGGGGGGGCCCCCAGATACGCAGTATTTT,CASRGLAGGPPDTQYF
TRBJ2-3,14,TRBV2,.,once,TGTGCCAGCAGTCGTGGGAGTTGGGAAGATACGCAGTATTTT,CASSRGSWEDTQYF
TRBJ1-1,14,TRBV7-2,.,.,TGTGCCAGCAGCTTAGCTACAGGGTTCACTGAAGCTTTCTTT,CASSLATGFTEAFF
TRBJ2-1,20,TRBV28,.,.,TGTGCCAGCACGAAGTTCTCGGGACAAGGTCCCTCAAGCTCCTACAATGAGCAGTTCTTC,CASTKFSGQGPSSSYNEQFF
TRBJ1-1,10,TRBV7-9,.,.,TGTGCCAGCAGCTTAGTTGAAGCTTTCTTT,CASSLVEAFF
TRBJ2-1,15,TRBV6-4,.,.,TGTGCCAGCAGTGACTCGTCTAGCGCGGGGAATGAGCAGTTCTTC,CASSDSSSAGNEQFF